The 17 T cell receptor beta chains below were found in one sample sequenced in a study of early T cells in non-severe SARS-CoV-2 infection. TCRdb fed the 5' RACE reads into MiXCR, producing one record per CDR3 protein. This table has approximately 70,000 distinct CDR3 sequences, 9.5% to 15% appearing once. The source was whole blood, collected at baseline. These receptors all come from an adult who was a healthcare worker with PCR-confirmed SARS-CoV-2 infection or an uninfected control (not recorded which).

The CDR3 sequence is CASSPLGPVKLLYEQYF. CDR3 nucleotides: TGTGCCAGCAGCCCCTTAGGACCGGTCAAACTCCTCTACGAGCAGTACTTC. The chain combines TRBV3-1 with TRBJ2-7; D unresolved. This CDR3 region has 17 residues. The ends were cut back, 4 bases at V and 3 bases at J, with 22 bases in the middle. Germline V gene sequence: CDR1 LGHDT, CDR2 YNNKEL (reference sequence).

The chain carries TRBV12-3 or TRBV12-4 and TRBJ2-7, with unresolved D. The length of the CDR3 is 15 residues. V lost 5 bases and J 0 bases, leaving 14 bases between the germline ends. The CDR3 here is CASSMGRPTSYEQYF. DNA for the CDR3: TGTGCCAGCAGTATGGGAAGGCCTACCTCCTACGAGCAGTACTTC.

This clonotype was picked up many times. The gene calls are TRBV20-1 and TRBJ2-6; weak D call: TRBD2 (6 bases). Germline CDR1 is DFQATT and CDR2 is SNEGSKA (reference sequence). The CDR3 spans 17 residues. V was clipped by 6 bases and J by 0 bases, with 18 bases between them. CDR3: CSAVSSAKSSGANVLTF. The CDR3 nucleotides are TGCAGTGCCGTATCTAGCGCGAAGAGCTCTGGGGCCAACGTCCTGACTTTC.

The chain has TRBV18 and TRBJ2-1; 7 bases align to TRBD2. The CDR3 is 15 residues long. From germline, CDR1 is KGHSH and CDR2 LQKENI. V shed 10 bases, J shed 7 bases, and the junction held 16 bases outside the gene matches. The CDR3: CATYRGGSWSNEQFF. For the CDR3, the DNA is TGTGCCACCTACCGGGGCGGGAGCTGGTCGAATGAGCAGTTCTTC.

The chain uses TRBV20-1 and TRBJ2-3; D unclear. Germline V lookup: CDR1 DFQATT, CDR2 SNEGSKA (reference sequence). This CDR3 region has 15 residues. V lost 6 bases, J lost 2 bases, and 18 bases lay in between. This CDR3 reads CSAAPLRIYTDTQYF. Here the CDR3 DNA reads TGCAGTGCGGCCCCTCTACGAATCTACACAGATACGCAGTATTTT.

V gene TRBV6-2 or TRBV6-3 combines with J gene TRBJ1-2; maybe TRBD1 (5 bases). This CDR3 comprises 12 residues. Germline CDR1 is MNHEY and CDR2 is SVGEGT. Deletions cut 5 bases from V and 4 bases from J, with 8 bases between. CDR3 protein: CASSPDIYGYTF. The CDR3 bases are TGTGCCAGCAGTCCGGACATCTATGGCTACACCTTC.

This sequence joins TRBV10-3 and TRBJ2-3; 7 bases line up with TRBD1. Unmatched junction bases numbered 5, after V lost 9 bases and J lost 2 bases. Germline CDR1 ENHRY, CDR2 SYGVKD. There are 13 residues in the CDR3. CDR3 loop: CAIQGRITDTQYF. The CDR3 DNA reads TGTGCCATACAGGGGAGAATCACAGATACGCAGTATTTT.

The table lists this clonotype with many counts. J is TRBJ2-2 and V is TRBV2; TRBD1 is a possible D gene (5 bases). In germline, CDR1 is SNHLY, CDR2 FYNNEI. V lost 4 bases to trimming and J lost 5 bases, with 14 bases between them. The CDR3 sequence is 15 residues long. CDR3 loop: CASSADRGWTGELFF. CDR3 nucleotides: TGTGCCAGCAGTGCCGACAGAGGCTGGACCGGGGAGCTGTTTTTT.

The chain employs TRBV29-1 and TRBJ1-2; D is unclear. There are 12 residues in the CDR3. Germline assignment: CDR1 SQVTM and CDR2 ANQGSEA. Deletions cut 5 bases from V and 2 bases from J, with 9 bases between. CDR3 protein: CSVRVSNYGYTF. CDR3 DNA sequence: TGCAGCGTTAGGGTTTCCAACTATGGCTACACCTTC.

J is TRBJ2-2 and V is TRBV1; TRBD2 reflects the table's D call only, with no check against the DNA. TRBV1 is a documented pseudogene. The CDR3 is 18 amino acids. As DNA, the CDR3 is TGCACCAGCAGCCAAGAAATTTGTGGGACTACCGACACCGGGGAGCTGTTTTTT. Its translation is CTSSQEICGTTDTGELFF.

This chain's CDR3 is CASSQDPDSPLHF. The CDR3 nucleotides are TGTGCCAGCAGCCAGGACCCGGATTCACCCCTCCACTTT. The chain uses TRBV7-9 and TRBJ1-6; D is ambiguous. CDR3 length: 13 residues. Deletions cut 5 bases from V and 8 bases from J, with 10 bases between. Germline V gene sequence: CDR1 SEHNR, CDR2 FQNEAQ (reference sequence).

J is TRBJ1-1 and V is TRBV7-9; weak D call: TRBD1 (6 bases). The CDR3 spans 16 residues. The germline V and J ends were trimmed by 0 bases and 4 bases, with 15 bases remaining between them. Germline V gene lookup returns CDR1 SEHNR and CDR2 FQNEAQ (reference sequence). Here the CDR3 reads CASSLARGGLGTEAFF. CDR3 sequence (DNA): TGTGCCAGCAGCTTAGCGCGCGGGGGGCTCGGCACTGAAGCTTTCTTT.

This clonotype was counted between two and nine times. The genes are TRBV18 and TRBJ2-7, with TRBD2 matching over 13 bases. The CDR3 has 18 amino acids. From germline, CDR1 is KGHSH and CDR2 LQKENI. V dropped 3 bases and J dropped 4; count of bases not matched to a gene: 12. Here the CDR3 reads CASSPRTSGGPDPYEQYF. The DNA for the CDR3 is TGTGCCAGCTCACCCCGGACTAGCGGGGGTCCCGATCCGTACGAGCAGTACTTC.

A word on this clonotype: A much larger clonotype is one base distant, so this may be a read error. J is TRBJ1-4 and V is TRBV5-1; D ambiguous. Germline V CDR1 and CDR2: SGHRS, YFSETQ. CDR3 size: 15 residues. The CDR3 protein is CASSHLGPFNEKLYF. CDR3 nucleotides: TGCGCCAGCAGCCACCTCGGACCGTTTAATGAAAAACTGTATTTT.

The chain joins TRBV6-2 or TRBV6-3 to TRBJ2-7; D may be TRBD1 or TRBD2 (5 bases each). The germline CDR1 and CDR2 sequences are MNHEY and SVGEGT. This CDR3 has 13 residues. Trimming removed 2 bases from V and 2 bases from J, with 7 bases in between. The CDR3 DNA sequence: TGTGCCAGCAGTTACAAGGGACCCTACGAGCAGTACTTC. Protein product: CASSYKGPYEQYF.

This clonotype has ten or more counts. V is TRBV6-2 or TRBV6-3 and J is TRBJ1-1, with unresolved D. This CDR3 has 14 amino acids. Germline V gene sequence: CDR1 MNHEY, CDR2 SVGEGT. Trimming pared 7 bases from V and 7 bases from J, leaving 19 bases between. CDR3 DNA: TGTGCCAGCACGACACTGGGATTAAATGGTGAAGCTTTCTTT. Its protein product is CASTTLGLNGEAFF.

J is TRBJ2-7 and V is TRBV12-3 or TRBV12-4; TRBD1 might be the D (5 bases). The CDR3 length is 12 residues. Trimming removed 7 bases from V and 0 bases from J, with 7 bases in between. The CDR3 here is CASTRDSYEQYF. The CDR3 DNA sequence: TGTGCCAGCACCAGGGACTCCTACGAGCAGTACTTC.